This section outlines one T cell receptor (beta chain) sequence together with its context. What it binds is unknown. The sample comes from a study of T cells after yellow fever vaccination. Overall study context: Each low-cell-number fraction was prepared by means of SMART-Seq v4 Ultra Low Input.

They built TCR cDNA with 5'RACE template switching, a step that put in a universal primer site and UMIs. TCRdb re-called the 5' RACE reads with MiXCR, one entry per CDR3 protein. This sample has 550,000 to 750,000 distinct CDR3 sequences, with approximately 12% found just once. The CDR3 contains 14 residues. Trimming stripped 0 bases from V and 6 bases from J, with 10 bases between. The germline gives CDR1 LGHNA, CDR2 YNFKEQ. Study results and caveats: Post-booster repertoires contained most primary-vaccination clones again (around 97% CD4, around 88% CD8).

The receptor comes from a man aged 30 to 39 who received the YFV17D yellow fever vaccine. The V call is TRBV4-2, the J call TRBJ2-3; D is ambiguous. The sample consisted of PBMCs, taken on the day of the yellow fever booster vaccination. The DNA for the CDR3 is TGTGCCAGCAGCCAAGAGGTCCACCGCGATACGCAGTATTTT. It yields the protein CASSQEVHRDTQYF.